Each of the 28 T cell receptor beta chains below was sequenced from the same sample in a study of tumor and adjacent non-tumor tissue in lung cancer. TCRbeta libraries were built with three rounds of nested PCR, modified from ARM-PCR. One entry per CDR3 protein, called by TCRdb with MiXCR from the multiplex PCR reads. Counted here are some 200,000 distinct CDR3 sequences, less than 80% occurring once; the ten biggest clones make up roughly 24%. No cell sorting was done before RNA was extracted from the tissue. The sequencing sample was made of lung tumor tissue. Source of these receptors: a man aged 60-69 years with non-small cell lung cancer.

This clonotype has more than one count but fewer than ten. A single base separates this from a much larger clone, so it may be a read error. The chain couples TRBV11-1 to TRBJ2-4, with a weak D call TRBD1 (7 bases). V lost 1 base and J lost 7, with 11 bases in between. The CDR3 runs to 14 residues. Germline V gives CDR1 SGHAT, CDR2 FQDESV (reference sequence). This CDR3 reads CASSLGRGVNIQYF. CDR3 in DNA: TGTGCCAGCAGCTTAGGCAGGGGGGTGAACATTCAGTACTTC.

Comments on this clonotype: One junction end disagrees with the germline gene, perhaps due to a read error. The gene calls are TRBV11-2 and TRBJ2-6; tentatively, D is TRBD1 (5 bases). Germline CDR1 is SGHAT and CDR2 is FQNNGV. The CDR3 totals 14 residues. The CDR3 DNA is TGTACCAGCAGTCCTATCACTGGGGCCAACGTCCTGACCTTT. Amino acids: CTSSPITGANVLTF.

The sample holds many counts of this clonotype. The rearrangement joins TRBV29-1 to TRBJ2-7, with 9 bases matching TRBD1. The V and J ends lost 6 bases and 4 bases, in that order; junction bases with no gene match: 10. The germline V gene encodes CDR1 SQVTM and CDR2 ANQGSEA. The CDR3 runs to 14 residues. In nucleotides, the CDR3 is TGCAGCGTGCAACCGGGACAGGGAGGATACGAGCAGTACTTC. Protein product: CSVQPGQGGYEQYF.

The chain employs TRBV20-1 and TRBJ2-7, with 12 bases fitting TRBD1. From germline, CDR1 is DFQATT and CDR2 SNEGSKA (reference sequence). The CDR3 contains 14 residues. The V and J ends lost 5 bases and 7 bases, in that order; junction bases with no gene match: 9. The DNA for the CDR3 is TGCAGTGCTGGCGGGGGACAGGGGGCTGAGGAGCAGTACTTC. Its translation is CSAGGGQGAEEQYF.

As for this clonotype: The CDR3 end shows no conserved phenylalanine or tryptophan, and so a read error is likely. Written as DNA, the CDR3 is TGTGGCAGCAGCCAACTAGGTGGCGGCACCGGGGAGCTGTTTTAT. Protein sequence: CGSSQLGGGTGELFY. This chain links TRBV11-1 with TRBJ2-2; maybe TRBD2 (5 bases). CDR3 length: 15 amino acids. CDR1 SGHAT and CDR2 FQDESV come from the germline V gene (reference sequence).

This clonotype appeared a single time. The V call is TRBV6-2 or TRBV6-3, the J call TRBJ2-1; 10 bases are a match to TRBD2. The V segment lost 2 bases and the J segment 6 bases; nucleotides outside the gene matches: 10. This CDR3 is built from 17 residues. Looked up from germline, CDR1 is MNHEY and CDR2 is SVGEGT. In DNA form, the CDR3 reads TGTGCCAGCAGTTACACGATTGGGCTAGCGGGGGCCAATGAGCAGTTCTTC. It is translated as CASSYTIGLAGANEQFF.

The chain is built from TRBV7-9 and TRBJ2-7; D call uncertain. CDR1 is SEHNR, CDR2 FQNEAQ, per germline (reference sequence). V was trimmed by 1 base and J by 9 bases, leaving 7 bases between them. The CDR3 sequence is 11 residues long. The CDR3 reads CASSLGAVQYF. CDR3 DNA: TGTGCCAGCAGCTTAGGAGCTGTGCAGTACTTC.

This clonotype came up once. The V and J genes are TRBV7-2 and TRBJ2-7; no definite D call. Trimming took off 1 base at V and 4 bases at J, with 17 bases between the two ends. CDR1 and CDR2 from the germline V gene are SGHTA and FQGNSA. The CDR3 sequence is 16 residues long. DNA for the CDR3: TGTGCCAGCAGCTTAGGGAACCCTGGGTGGAAATACGAGCAGTACTTC. Protein: CASSLGNPGWKYEQYF.

In the case of this clonotype: The junction and the germline gene differ at one end; a read error may be behind it. The rearrangement links TRBV4-3 to TRBJ1-2, with a weak D call TRBD1 (6 bases). This CDR3 is built from 18 residues. Germline assignment: CDR1 LGHNA and CDR2 YSLEER. CDR3 in DNA: TGCGCAAGCAGCGCTACAGTGCCCACCGGGACATCTAACTATGGCTACACCTTC. Its translation: CASSATVPTGTSNYGYTF.

Concerning this clonotype itself: The CDR3 carries no conserved terminal phenylalanine or tryptophan, so it likely arises from a read error. The chain uses TRBV11-2 and TRBJ2-1; 7 nucleotides agree with TRBD2. Germline V gene sequence: CDR1 SGHAT, CDR2 FQNNGV. This CDR3 is 15 amino acids long. The ends lost 1 base at V and 7 bases at J; junction bases unmatched: 7. CDR3 sequence: CASSLGAGDGNEQFL. As DNA, the CDR3 is TGTGCCAGCAGCTTAGGGGCGGGGGACGGTAATGAGCAGTTCCTC.

In regard to this clonotype: One junction end disagrees with the germline gene, perhaps due to a read error. V is TRBV12-3 or TRBV12-4 and J is TRBJ1-6; TRBD1 matches at 7 bases. CDR3 length: 15 amino acids. The CDR3 region is CAGSFQTGYNSPLHF. DNA for the CDR3: TGTGCCGGCAGTTTCCAGACAGGGTATAATTCACCCCTCCACTTT.

In regard to this clonotype: One end of the junction does not line up with germline, which may come from a read error. This chain connects TRBV11-2 to TRBJ2-3, with TRBD2 identical over 7 bases. There are 16 residues in the CDR3. CDR1 SGHAT and CDR2 FQNNGV come from the germline V gene. This CDR3 reads CASRGGAELSTNTQYF. The CDR3, as DNA: TGTGCCAGCAGGGGAGGGGCAGAGCTCAGCACAAATACGCAGTATTTT.

For this clonotype: A much larger clone lies a single base off, so this may be a read error. The chain employs TRBV28 and TRBJ1-1, with 7 bases lining up with TRBD1. V lost 11 bases to trimming and J lost 8 bases; unmatched junction nucleotides: 8. The germline CDR1 and CDR2 sequences are MDHEN and SYDVKM. CDR3 length: 11 residues. This CDR3 reads CAGGDREEAFF. In nucleotides, the CDR3 is TGTGCCGGCGGCGACAGGGAGGAAGCTTTCTTT.

A remark on this clonotype: A much larger clone is a single base away; this may be a read error. The DNA for the CDR3 is TGTGCCGGCAGTGAAGCAGGGGGCAATCAGCCCCAGCATTTT. It codes for CAGSEAGGNQPQHF. The V call is TRBV6-1, the J call TRBJ1-5, with D perhaps TRBD1 (6 bases). Germline V gene lookup returns CDR1 MNHNS and CDR2 SASEGT. There are 14 residues in the CDR3.

A remark on this clonotype: The junction departs from germline at one end; a sequencing error may be responsible. V gene TRBV12-3 or TRBV12-4 combines with J gene TRBJ2-2; D call uncertain. The CDR3 contains 14 residues. Here the CDR3 reads CPSKAATNTRELFF. CDR3 DNA sequence: TGTCCCAGCAAGGCTGCCACGAACACCAGGGAGCTGTTTTTT.

This clonotype is medium-sized (0.01 to 0.1%) within its sample. The chain is built from TRBV6-5 and TRBJ2-1; D is uncertain. Germline CDR1 is MNHEY and CDR2 is SVGAGI. Trimming pared 5 bases from V and 5 bases from J, leaving 7 bases between. The CDR3 has 12 amino acids. CDR3 sequence: CASSRTNNEQFF. The CDR3 coding sequence is TGTGCCAGCAGTCGGACGAACAATGAGCAGTTCTTC.

Concerning this clonotype: This may stem from a read error, because a much larger clone lies one nucleotide away. This chain joins TRBV10-2 and TRBJ2-3; TRBD1 matches at 8 bases. From germline, CDR1 is WSHSY and CDR2 SAAADI. This CDR3 has 13 amino acids. DNA of the CDR3: TGCGCCAGCGAGGGACAGGTCACAGATATGCAGTATTTT. It encodes CASEGQVTDMQYF.

A word on this clonotype: An end of the junction differs from the germline gene, which may be a read error. The gene calls are TRBV20-1 and TRBJ2-2; TRBD2 aligns across 9 bases. Germline V lookup: CDR1 DFQATT, CDR2 SNEGSKA (reference sequence). The CDR3 loop spans 16 amino acids. The CDR3 DNA reads as TGCAATGCTAGGGGGATTAGCGGGGGAGTCACCGGGGAGCTGTTTTTT. Translated: CNARGISGGVTGELFF.

With respect to this clonotype: The junction and the germline gene differ at one end; a read error may be behind it. This chain joins TRBV20-1 and TRBJ2-5; D is unclear. CDR3 size: 11 residues. The V gene's germline CDR1 is DFQATT and CDR2 SNEGSKA (reference sequence). Here the CDR3 DNA reads TGCAGTGGTAGAGTCGTGGAGACCCAGTACTTC. Amino acid sequence: CSGRVVETQYF.

V and J are TRBV4-1 and TRBJ1-6; unclear D gene. Trimming stripped 0 bases from V and 8 bases from J, with 11 bases between. Germline CDR1 reads MGHRA; CDR2 reads YSYEKL. This CDR3 region has 15 residues. CDR3 DNA: TGCGCCAGCAGCCAAGAAGGGCAGGCAGATTCACCCCTCCACTTT. This sequence encodes CASSQEGQADSPLHF.

This clonotype has more than one count but fewer than ten. Just one base apart from a much larger clone, this may be a read error. The J gene is TRBJ1-5, the V gene TRBV6-5; the D is unclear. The CDR3 has 13 amino acids. With 4 bases removed from V and 4 bases from J, the gap between germline ends came to 8 bases. The germline gives CDR1 MNHEY, CDR2 SVGAGI. The CDR3 sequence: CASSLVGNQPQHF. DNA for the CDR3: TGTGCCAGCAGTTTAGTGGGAAATCAGCCCCAGCATTTT.

With respect to this clonotype: The junction does not match germline at one end; this may be a read error. The chain uses TRBV11-1 and TRBJ1-4; D is undetermined. CDR1 and CDR2 (germline): SGHAT, FQDESV (reference sequence). This CDR3 contains 15 residues. The CDR3, as DNA: TGTACCAGCATCCCTCGCCGGGAGGCGTCTGAAATACTGTTTTTT. As protein: CTSIPRREASEILFF.

This clonotype was seen once. The junction departs from germline at one end; a sequencing error may be responsible. This sequence joins TRBV5-6 and TRBJ2-7; 8 nucleotides agree with TRBD1. Germline loops: CDR1 SGHDT, CDR2 YYEEEE. This CDR3 region has 17 residues. CDR3 nucleotide sequence: TGTGCCAACAGCTTCCGCCAACAGGGGGTGGGCTCCTACGAGCAGTACTTC. This codes for CANSFRQQGVGSYEQYF.

The chain links TRBV20-1 to TRBJ2-1, with TRBD1 matching 9 bases. Per germline, CDR1 DFQATT and CDR2 SNEGSKA (reference sequence). The trim removed 0 bases at V and 12 bases at J, leaving 6 bases unmatched. This CDR3 is 13 amino acids long. CDR3 sequence (DNA): TGCAGTGCTAGAGACGTAGGACAGGGGTTGCAGTTCTTC. Protein product: CSARDVGQGLQFF.

This clonotype was seen once. One end of the junction does not line up with germline, which may come from a read error. In DNA, the CDR3 is TGTGCCAGCAGCTTAGCCCTGCACATCACAGAAACGCAGTATTTT. Its protein is CASSLALHITETQYF. The chain has TRBV7-2 and TRBJ2-3, with D unresolved. The germline CDR1 and CDR2 sequences are SGHTA and FQGNSA. This CDR3 has 15 residues.

This chain links TRBV20-1 with TRBJ2-3, with 9 positions matching TRBD2. The CDR3 contains 16 residues. V dropped 0 bases and J dropped 5; count of bases not matched to a gene: 9. Germline V gene sequence: CDR1 DFQATT, CDR2 SNEGSKA (reference sequence). The CDR3 bases are TGCAGTGCTAGAGATATAGCGGGAGAAAGGATAGATACGCAGTATTTT. As protein: CSARDIAGERIDTQYF.

This clonotype has a count of ten or more. The J gene is TRBJ2-1, the V gene TRBV6-5; D gene ambiguous. This CDR3 spans 14 amino acids. Germline loops: CDR1 MNHEY, CDR2 SVGAGI. V was pared by 2 bases and J by 3 bases, with 8 bases between. DNA for the CDR3: TGTGCCAGCAGTTACAGGGCCCTCTACAATGAGCAGTTCTTC. Amino acid sequence: CASSYRALYNEQFF.

About this clonotype: At one end, the junction sequence differs from germline, possibly due to a read error. The rearrangement uses TRBV11-3 and TRBJ2-3; TRBD2 is a possible D gene (6 bases). The CDR3 runs to 16 residues. Germline values: CDR1 SGHNT, CDR2 YENEEA. CDR3 sequence: CASSFRLVGVTDTQYF. CDR3 DNA sequence: TGTGCCAGCAGTTTCCGACTAGTGGGAGTCACAGATACGCAATATTTT.